Listed here are 19 T cell receptor beta chains from one sample, sequenced in a study of T cell repertoires in cytomegalovirus infection. TCRdb passed the reads through MiXCR, listing each CDR3 protein once. The sample carries about 700,000 distinct CDR3 sequences, roughly 36% recorded once. The antigens these receptors bind are not known. This material consisted of cultured PBMCs, taken from culture after CMV antigen stimulation. These receptors were taken from a human donor in good health (CMV status not recorded). Some clones in this sample may be carry-over from other donors' samples.

This clonotype was found once. The genes are TRBV7-3 and TRBJ1-2; 10 bases map to TRBD1. The CDR3 loop spans 15 amino acids. Germline-derived CDR1 and CDR2 are SGHTA and FQGTGA. J gave up 4 bases and V 5 bases, and 7 bases lay outside the gene matches. In DNA, the CDR3 is TGTGCCAGCAGCGCACGACAGGGGGCGTTCTATGGCTACACCTTC. It is translated as CASSARQGAFYGYTF.

The chain carries TRBV5-1 and TRBJ2-3; 10 bases are a match to TRBD1. Germline V gene lookup returns CDR1 SGHRS and CDR2 YFSETQ. The CDR3 sequence is 15 residues long. Trimming at V came to 1 base and at J to 3 bases, leaving 2 bases not matched to a gene. In DNA form, the CDR3 reads TGCGCCAGCAGCTTGCAGGACAGGGGGACAGATACGCAGTATTTT. Translating gives CASSLQDRGTDTQYF. Together with reference TRBV5-1 and TRBJ2-3, the CDR3 gives the full variable domain: KAGVTQTPRYLIKTRGQQVTLSCSPISGHRSVSWYQQTPGQGLQFLFEYFSETQRNKGNFPGRFSGRQFSNSRSEMNVSTLELGDSALYLCASSLQDRGTDTQYFGPGTRLTVL.

The gene calls are TRBV28 and TRBJ2-2; 7 bases map to TRBD1. The V gene end was trimmed by 2 bases and the J gene end by 4 bases; junction bases not matched to a gene: 4. CDR3 length: 15 residues. CDR1 and CDR2 from the germline V gene are MDHEN and SYDVKM. CDR3 protein: CASSLPDRPTGELFF. The CDR3 coding sequence is TGTGCCAGCAGTTTACCGGACAGGCCCACCGGGGAGCTGTTTTTT. Variable domain in full (rest from reference TRBV28 and TRBJ2-2): DVKVTQSSRYLVKRTGEKVFLECVQDMDHENMFWYRQDPGLGLRLIYFSYDVKMKEKGDIPEGYSVSREKKERFSLILESASTNQTSMYLCASSLPDRPTGELFFGEGSRLTVL.

This sequence joins TRBV2 and TRBJ2-3, with TRBD2 identical over 12 bases. The CDR3 runs 19 residues. V lost 3 bases, J lost 2 bases, and 12 bases stayed unmatched. Germline loops: CDR1 SNHLY, CDR2 FYNNEI. The CDR3 DNA reads TGTGCCAGCAGTGAGTCCCTAGCGGGAGGGCCGTTGGCCACAGATACGCAGTATTTT. Translating it yields CASSESLAGGPLATDTQYF.

This clonotype was detected only a few times. This chain joins TRBV7-9 and TRBJ1-4, with a weak D call TRBD1 (6 bases). V gave up 6 bases and J gave up 8 bases, with 19 bases separating them. The CDR3 consists of 15 residues. Germline V gives CDR1 SEHNR, CDR2 FQNEAQ (reference sequence). CDR3 in DNA: TGTGCCAGCAGTCGAAAGGGACAATCAACGGAAAAACTGTTTTTT. Translating it yields CASSRKGQSTEKLFF.

This clonotype was observed a few times. The chain is built from TRBV7-2 and TRBJ2-5; 7 nucleotides agree with TRBD2. Germline V gives CDR1 SGHTA, CDR2 FQGNSA. The CDR3 has 16 residues. The V gene end was trimmed by 1 base and the J gene end by 0 bases; junction bases not matched to a gene: 5. CDR3 amino acids: CASSLGEAGYQETQYF. CDR3 bases: TGTGCCAGCAGCTTAGGTGAAGCGGGGTACCAAGAGACCCAGTACTTC.

The table lists this clonotype with many counts. V usage is TRBV7-2 and J usage is TRBJ1-4; D not certain. V dropped 5 bases and J dropped 0 bases, with 7 bases sitting between them. Germline-derived CDR1 and CDR2 are SGHTA and FQGNSA. There are 14 residues in the CDR3. The CDR3 DNA reads as TGTGCCAGCAGCCGTGTTGCAACTAATGAAAAACTGTTTTTT. Its protein product is CASSRVATNEKLFF.

This clonotype was seen only a few times. CDR3 coding DNA: TGTGCCAGCAGTTTAAGAGGGAGGAACTCCTACGAGCAGTACTTC. As protein: CASSLRGRNSYEQYF. J is TRBJ2-7 and V is TRBV12-3 or TRBV12-4, with D possibly TRBD2 on 6 matching bases. The CDR3 totals 15 residues. The V end was cut by 2 bases, the J end by 0 bases, with 11 bases between.

Of note for this clonotype: One end of the junction varies from germline; a read error may be responsible. The chain has TRBV12-3 or TRBV12-4 and TRBJ1-5; D may be TRBD1 (6 bases). The CDR3 is 18 amino acids. CDR3 residues: CVSSYMGGAGNSNQPQHF. As DNA, the CDR3 is TGTGTCAGCAGTTATATGGGGGGGGCTGGAAATAGCAATCAGCCCCAGCATTTT.

The V call is TRBV7-2, the J call TRBJ2-7; TRBD2 agrees at 8 bases. The V gene end was trimmed by 5 bases and the J gene end by 4 bases; junction bases not matched to a gene: 7. The V gene's germline CDR1 is SGHTA and CDR2 FQGNSA. The CDR3 loop spans 14 amino acids. The CDR3, as DNA: TGTGCCAGCAGCCTGAGCGGGAGCACTTACGAGCAGTACTTC. Translated, it gives CASSLSGSTYEQYF.

This clonotype was found a few times. This chain uses TRBV4-3 with TRBJ2-3; D is uncertain. Between the trimmed V and J ends, which lost 4 bases and 0 bases, there was a span of 14 bases. The length of the CDR3 is 16 residues. Looked up from germline, CDR1 is LGHNA and CDR2 is YSLEER. The CDR3 is CASSLLQRSSTDTQYF. The CDR3 DNA reads TGCGCCAGCAGCCTCCTCCAGCGTTCTAGCACAGATACGCAGTATTTT.

The chain carries TRBV5-1 and TRBJ1-1, with D tentatively TRBD1 (5 bases). This CDR3 spans 15 amino acids. V was pared by 2 bases and J by 0 bases, with 11 bases between. CDR1 SGHRS and CDR2 YFSETQ come from the germline V gene. The CDR3: CASSFSGNMNTEAFF. CDR3 DNA: TGCGCCAGCAGCTTCTCAGGGAACATGAACACTGAAGCTTTCTTT. Drawing the rest from reference TRBV5-1 and TRBJ1-1, the complete variable domain is KAGVTQTPRYLIKTRGQQVTLSCSPISGHRSVSWYQQTPGQGLQFLFEYFSETQRNKGNFPGRFSGRQFSNSRSEMNVSTLELGDSALYLCASSFSGNMNTEAFFGQGTRLTVV.

V usage is TRBV7-6 and J usage is TRBJ2-7; D is ambiguous. CDR3 length equals 14 residues. Trimming cost V 1 base and J 2 bases, with 9 bases left between them. Germline CDR1 is SGHVS and CDR2 is FNYEAQ. CDR3 DNA: TGTGCCAGCAGCTTAGTCCTAAACGCCTACGAGCAGTACTTC. Protein product: CASSLVLNAYEQYF.

This clonotype has at least ten counts. The chain recombines TRBV7-2 with TRBJ1-1; D is undetermined. Germline lookup yields CDR1 SGHTA and CDR2 FQGNSA. Trimming took off 3 bases at V and 1 base at J, with 6 bases between the two ends. The CDR3 is 13 residues long. The CDR3 here is CASSFGENTEAFF. The CDR3 DNA sequence: TGTGCCAGCAGCTTTGGAGAGAACACTGAAGCTTTCTTT.

This clonotype was found many times. The chain has TRBV7-8 and TRBJ1-3; D call uncertain. The CDR3 extends over 16 amino acids. V was trimmed by 6 bases and J by 4 bases, leaving 19 bases between them. CDR1 and CDR2 (germline): SGHVS, FQNEAQ. The chain's CDR3 is CASSHNRFRSGNTIYF. The CDR3 DNA reads TGTGCCAGCAGTCATAACAGATTCCGAAGCGGAAACACCATATATTTT.

The J gene is TRBJ1-5, the V gene TRBV10-3; D is unclear. The CDR3 runs to 13 residues. Germline V gene lookup returns CDR1 ENHRY and CDR2 SYGVKD. V was pared by 10 bases and J by 3 bases, with 13 bases between. This CDR3 is CATMFGPNQPQHF. For the CDR3, the DNA is TGTGCCACCATGTTTGGTCCCAATCAGCCCCAGCATTTT.

This chain joins TRBV6-4 and TRBJ1-1, with 7 bases lining up with TRBD1. The length of the CDR3 is 14 residues. Germline CDR1 is MRHNA and CDR2 is SNTAGT. The trim removed 6 bases at V and 5 bases at J, leaving 9 bases unmatched. The CDR3 region is CASRRTGVYTEAFF. CDR3 nucleotide sequence: TGTGCCAGCAGGAGAACAGGGGTATATACTGAAGCTTTCTTT.

A few counts support this clonotype. The chain joins TRBV3-1 to TRBJ2-1; no clear D gene. Germline CDR1 LGHDT, CDR2 YNNKEL (reference sequence). This CDR3 has 12 residues. The V end lost 6 bases, the J end lost 7 bases, and 10 bases lay between the germline ends. The CDR3 protein is CASSRVSNEQFF. CDR3 DNA sequence: TGTGCCAGCAGTCGTGTGTCTAATGAGCAGTTCTTC.

The chain links TRBV12-3 or TRBV12-4 to TRBJ2-7, with D perhaps TRBD2 (5 bases). This CDR3 is 14 amino acids long. Trimming took 0 bases from V and 4 from J, leaving 10 bases between them. Here the CDR3 reads CASSLASEEYEQYF. As DNA, the CDR3 is TGTGCCAGCAGTTTAGCGTCGGAGGAGTACGAGCAGTACTTC.